This TCR beta chain derives from a study of T cells in Graves' hyperthyroidism and ophthalmopathy. With 5 bases removed from V and 7 bases from J, the gap between germline ends came to 15 bases. Germline V gene lookup returns CDR1 MNHEY and CDR2 SMNVEV (reference sequence). This CDR3 region has 14 residues. RNA transcripts yielded amplified TCR beta CDR3 regions. Initially, a first-round RT-PCR of the TCR CDR3 employed the HTBI primer set. TCRdb recomputed calls from the multiplex PCR reads with MiXCR, one row per CDR3 protein. This sample carries roughly 360,000 distinct CDR3 sequences, about 13% of them seen once, and the ten largest clones take more than 20%. Hyperthyroidism was newly diagnosed in patients aged 18 to 65 (duration under 2 months). Exclusion of patients followed from uncontrolled infection, other autoimmune disease, pregnancy or lactation. Drawn at first hyperthyroidism diagnosis, the blood sample preceded any ophthalmopathy symptoms.

The sample holds many counts of this clonotype. The origin of this receptor is a man aged 25 to 40 with Graves' hyperthyroidism that later progressed to Graves' ophthalmopathy. Sequenced: blood. The J gene is TRBJ2-1, the V gene TRBV27; D is possibly TRBD2 (7 bases). CDR3 loop: CASSGGANWNEQFF. CDR3 DNA sequence: TGTGCCAGCAGTGGGGGGGCCAATTGGAATGAGCAGTTCTTC.